This entry is about one T cell receptor beta chain. This sample is drawn from a study of cytomegalovirus exposure and HLA in healthy donors. From germline, CDR1 is SGHNT and CDR2 YENEEA. V was pared by 8 bases and J by 2 bases, with 10 bases between. The CDR3 has 12 amino acids. This PCR relied on a set of 60 Vbeta primers and 13 Jbeta primers. Profiling relied on immunoSEQ multiplex PCR, and the TCRdb table lists in-frame clones only, not all of them. The listing contains under 40,000 clones. The receptor was derived from a female donor in good health and CMV-seronegative. Sequencing input: PBMCs. This chain joins TRBV11-3 and TRBJ2-7, with D possibly TRBD1 on 6 matching bases. The CDR3 region is CASSGTPYEQYF. CDR3 nucleotides: TGTGCCAGCTCAGGGACACCCTACGAGCAGTACTTC.